The entry below describes one T cell receptor (beta chain). One end of the junction fails to match germline, which may point to a read error. Original handling: From reference gene primer amplification, estimates of nucleated cell counts were derived. Sequencing was performed with immunoSEQ multiplex PCR; in TCRdb, only in-frame clones are kept and a portion is missing. V, J and clone size are taken as reported in that table, and D and trimming were inferred from the DNA itself. The data hold 100,000 to 150,000 clones, with about 85% observed a single time. Germline-derived CDR1 and CDR2 are MNHEY and SVGAGI. The CDR3 extends over 13 amino acids. This sample is drawn from a study of blood T cell repertoires in COVID-19. Study-wide background: Both acute and convalescent COVID-19 samples were obtained from the United States, Italy and Spain. PBMCs, B-cell-depleted T cells, or T cells were the source of the cDNA or gDNA that made up the material.

It was during active infection that Seattle patients were enrolled and then longitudinally followed. The sample taken for sequencing was peripheral blood. This chain connects TRBV6-5 to TRBJ1-1; tentative D call: TRBD1 (5 bases). This TCR was sampled from a woman older than 75 with COVID-19, enrolled during active disease. The CDR3 loop is CATLGGLNTEAFF. CDR3 nucleotides: TGCGCCACCCTGGGGGGTTTGAACACTGAAGCTTTCTTT.